This TCR beta chain originates from a study of molecular identifiers for immune sequencing clone quantification. Study as a whole: In replicates, RNA from approximately 20,000 or 100,000 naive CD8 cells was divided five ways and four parts were sequenced.

In germline, CDR1 is MNHEY, CDR2 SMNVEV (reference sequence). The length of the CDR3 is 17 residues. The V gene lost 0 bases and the J gene lost 1 base, with 14 bases spanning the gap. Using a CD8+CD4-CCR7+CD45RA+ phenotype, naive CD8 T cells were sorted. This clonotype was recorded many times. Its antigen is still unknown. TCRdb processed the PCR reads anew with MiXCR; each CDR3 protein has one entry. The table lists 88,000 or so distinct CDR3 sequences, roughly 21% of them singletons. Study results and limitations: More than 97% of effector molecules, versus under 1% of naive-cell molecules, belonged to clones above 20 RNA copies.

Sequenced input: naive CD8+ T cells from blood, with Jurkat cell RNA spiked in. Indicated subset: FACS-sorted CD8+CD4-CCR7+CD45RA+ naive T cells. The chain recombines TRBV27 with TRBJ2-3, with D unresolved. The TCR comes from a human donor in good health. Some libraries in this study had Jurkat cell RNA spiked in. The CDR3: CASSLSIGSLGTDTQYF. For the CDR3, the DNA is TGTGCCAGCAGTTTATCGATCGGTAGCTTGGGCACAGATACGCAGTATTTT.